This T cell receptor beta chain came from a study of shared clonotypes between healthy human individuals. Germline V gene data show CDR1 as MNHNS and CDR2 as SASEGT. V lost 1 base, J lost 1 base, and 7 bases stayed unmatched. This CDR3 has 17 residues. Comments on this clone: The antigen remains unidentified.

Study findings and constraints: Larger estimated richness was generally recorded for naive subsets relative to memory subsets. Sequencing of the sorted subsets was shown by rarefaction to be incomplete despite large depth.

The assay ran at deep level. As processed by the authors: Filtering differed for immunoSEQ, which gave only junction sequences without quality scores. Generated by immunoSEQ multiplex PCR, the TCRdb table keeps only in-frame clones and is missing some. V and J calls plus clone size are reproduced from that table; the DNA served to infer D and trimming. This sample has about 680,000 clones, with around three quarters found just once. V gene TRBV6-1 combines with J gene TRBJ2-1; 7 nucleotides align to TRBD2. The sample taken for sequencing was memory CD4+ T cells sorted from blood. As for subset: CD45RA-negative fraction. The sequence derives from a woman between 25 and 40 years old in good health. In DNA form, the CDR3 reads TGTGCCAGCAGTGAAGTGGTAGCGGGTAGATCCTACAATGAGCAGTTCTTC. Translated, it gives CASSEVVAGRSYNEQFF.